The 4 T cell receptor beta chains reported below all come from one sample, sequenced in a study of T cell clonality in common variable immunodeficiency. TCRdb keeps only in-frame clones here, not all; method: immunoSEQ multiplex PCR. The table lists 42,000 or so clones, with no singletons. The sample taken for sequencing was peripheral blood mononuclear cells. The receptors originated from a person aged 18-70 years in good health.

For this clone: The CDR3 end lies 3 residues beyond the end of the read and is filled in from the germline J gene. The genes are TRBV18 and TRBJ1-1, with TRBD1 as a possible D gene (5 bases). The CDR3 loop spans 12 amino acids. Germline CDR1 reads KGHSH; CDR2 reads LQKENI. The V and J ends lost 8 bases and 1 base respectively, with 8 bases between them. The CDR3 reads CASGATNTEAFF. The DNA read from the CDR3 is TGTGCCAGCGGGGCAACGAACACTGAA.

This clone was counted at least ten times. One junction end disagrees with the germline gene, perhaps due to a read error. The read stops 3 residues short of the end of the CDR3; the missing end is completed from the germline J gene. The chain has TRBV7-3 and TRBJ2-3, with a possible D match to TRBD1 (6 bases). Germline CDR1 is SGHTA and CDR2 is FQGTGA. This CDR3 has 15 amino acids. The CDR3 loop is CASSSKTGDTDAQYF. The CDR3 DNA, read in part, is TGTGCCAGCAGCTCGAAGACAGGAGACACAGATGCG.

At least ten counts were recorded for this clone. The read halts 3 residues ahead of the CDR3 end, with the missing end drawn from the germline J gene. The chain is built from TRBV18 and TRBJ2-1, with D perhaps matching TRBD1 (6 bases). Per the germline V gene, CDR1 is KGHSH and CDR2 is LQKENI. Trimming removed 5 bases at V and 6 bases at J, with 11 bases between. The CDR3 runs to 13 residues. The CDR3 bases that were read are TGTGCCAGCTCAACAGGGAATGTCAATGAG. It encodes CASSTGNVNE. The full CDR3 protein is CASSTGNVNEQFF.

This clone appeared many times. With the read ending 3 residues before the CDR3 end, the germline J gene is used to fill in that end. The chain has TRBV20-1 and TRBJ2-7; 9 positions match TRBD2. This CDR3 spans 14 amino acids. Germline-derived CDR1 and CDR2 are DFQATT and SNEGSKA (reference sequence). Germline trimming cut 5 bases from V and 2 bases from J; bases unmatched to any gene: 7. The DNA read from the CDR3 is TGCAGTGCTGAGAGCGGGAGGACTACCTACGAG. It codes for CSAESGRTTYE. In full, the CDR3 reads CSAESGRTTYEQYF.